Listed below are T cell receptor beta chains from one sample, sequenced in a study of T cell responses to AZD1222 COVID-19 vaccine. Only in-frame clones appear in the TCRdb table, and some are missing; sequencing was by immunoSEQ multiplex PCR. This sample has about 180,000 clones; about 85% occur once, and the top ten carry 2.6%. The sample here was peripheral blood, taken on day 0 of AZD1222 vaccination. The receptors here all came from an adult in good health. Both conserved end residues are part of each CDR3. Each record gives: J gene, D gene, clone size, V gene, CDR3 DNA, CDR3 protein. The D gene is left open where the match is weak. Only some rows state a clone size, as once, few, many or a class for expanded clones.

j_call: TRBJ2-7
d_call: -
clone_size: -
v_call: TRBV2
cdr3_nt: TGTGCCAGCAGTGAGCAGGGGGGCGCCTACGAGCAGTACTTC
cdr3_aa: CASSEQGGAYEQYF

j_call: TRBJ2-2
d_call: TRBD2
clone_size: few
v_call: TRBV6-5
cdr3_nt: TGTGCCACTATAGCGGGAGGTGTCGACACCGGGGAGCTGTTTTTT
cdr3_aa: CATIAGGVDTGELFF

j_call: TRBJ2-4
d_call: -
clone_size: once
v_call: TRBV2
cdr3_nt: TGTGCCAGCAGTGCAGGGGAAATGGACATTCAGTACTTC
cdr3_aa: CASSAGEMDIQYF

j_call: TRBJ2-7
d_call: -
clone_size: -
v_call: TRBV18
cdr3_nt: TGTGCCAGCTCACCAGGACACCATGGCTCCTACGAGCAGTACTTC
cdr3_aa: CASSPGHHGSYEQYF

j_call: TRBJ1-6
d_call: -
clone_size: -
v_call: TRBV27
cdr3_nt: TGTGCCAGCAGTTTTCGACAGAATCCTTACTCCTATAATTCACCCCTCCACTTT
cdr3_aa: CASSFRQNPYSYNSPLHF

j_call: TRBJ1-1
d_call: TRBD1
clone_size: -
v_call: TRBV9
cdr3_nt: TGTGCCAGCAGTGGCAGGGACAGCCAGAACACTGAAGCTTTCTTT
cdr3_aa: CASSGRDSQNTEAFF

j_call: TRBJ1-6
d_call: -
clone_size: few
v_call: TRBV19
cdr3_nt: TGTGCCAGTAGTCGTCGGAATTCACCCCTCCACTTT
cdr3_aa: CASSRRNSPLHF

j_call: TRBJ1-1
d_call: -
clone_size: -
v_call: TRBV5-1
cdr3_nt: TGCGCCAGCACCCAGGGAGCCTCGGGGACTGAAGCTTTCTTT
cdr3_aa: CASTQGASGTEAFF

j_call: TRBJ1-4
d_call: -
clone_size: -
v_call: TRBV5-6
cdr3_nt: TGTGCCAGCAGCCCCCGGGGGGGGCTAGCTAATGAAAAACTGTTTTTT
cdr3_aa: CASSPRGGLANEKLFF

j_call: TRBJ1-5
d_call: -
clone_size: once
v_call: TRBV28
cdr3_nt: TGTGCCAGCAGCACCCCCGGATCGGCGGGGGGCAATCAGCCCCAGCATTTT
cdr3_aa: CASSTPGSAGGNQPQHF

j_call: TRBJ1-5
d_call: -
clone_size: -
v_call: TRBV19
cdr3_nt: TGTGCCAGTAATAGCTATCCGGGGGGACAGCCCCAGCATTTT
cdr3_aa: CASNSYPGGQPQHF

j_call: TRBJ2-6
d_call: -
clone_size: -
v_call: TRBV5-1
cdr3_nt: TGCGCCAGCAGCTTGGTGCCCGGGACAGGGGCCAACGTCCTGACTTTC
cdr3_aa: CASSLVPGTGANVLTF

j_call: TRBJ2-3
d_call: TRBD2
clone_size: -
v_call: TRBV5-4
cdr3_nt: TGTGCCAGCCCCGTCGTAGTACCGGGACTACCCCGCACAGATACGCAGTATTTT
cdr3_aa: CASPVVVPGLPRTDTQYF

j_call: TRBJ2-7
d_call: -
clone_size: -
v_call: TRBV5-6
cdr3_nt: TGTGCCAGCAGGCCACAGGGCGTGATCTTTTACGAGCAGTACTTC
cdr3_aa: CASRPQGVIFYEQYF

j_call: TRBJ1-2
d_call: -
clone_size: -
v_call: TRBV6-1
cdr3_nt: TGTGCCAGCAGTGAAAGGGGGACTGGCTCTAACTATGGCTACACCTTC
cdr3_aa: CASSERGTGSNYGYTF

j_call: TRBJ2-7
d_call: TRBD1
clone_size: -
v_call: TRBV15
cdr3_nt: TGTGCCACCAGCAGGCTCGGGACAGCTACATACGAGCAGTACTTC
cdr3_aa: CATSRLGTATYEQYF

j_call: TRBJ1-1
d_call: TRBD1
clone_size: -
v_call: TRBV7-9
cdr3_nt: TGTGCCAGCAGCTCCACCGGGACAGGGGGCGGCGACACTGAAGCTTTCTTT
cdr3_aa: CASSSTGTGGGDTEAFF

j_call: TRBJ1-3
d_call: -
clone_size: -
v_call: TRBV7-7
cdr3_nt: TGTGCCAGCAGCTTATCGGTTCTCAACACCATATATTTT
cdr3_aa: CASSLSVLNTIYF

j_call: TRBJ1-5
d_call: TRBD1
clone_size: -
v_call: TRBV4-1
cdr3_nt: TGCGCCAGCGGGGACAGCCCCAGGGGCCAGCCCCAGCATTTT
cdr3_aa: CASGDSPRGQPQHF

j_call: TRBJ1-2
d_call: TRBD1
clone_size: few
v_call: TRBV6-5
cdr3_nt: TGTGCCAGCAGCCTTCGAACAGGGGCGCGCGGCTACACCTTC
cdr3_aa: CASSLRTGARGYTF

j_call: TRBJ2-7
d_call: -
clone_size: -
v_call: TRBV5-1
cdr3_nt: TGCGCCAGCAGCTCCCGGGGCTCCTACGAGCAGTACTTC
cdr3_aa: CASSSRGSYEQYF

j_call: TRBJ2-7
d_call: TRBD1
clone_size: once
v_call: TRBV5-1
cdr3_nt: TGCGCCAGCAGCTTAGGGACAGGGGGCTACGAGCAGTACTTC
cdr3_aa: CASSLGTGGYEQYF

j_call: TRBJ2-2
d_call: -
clone_size: few
v_call: TRBV9
cdr3_nt: TGTGCCAGCAGCGCAGAAGGGGTTCCCGACACCGGGGAGCTGTTTTTT
cdr3_aa: CASSAEGVPDTGELFF

j_call: TRBJ1-5
d_call: -
clone_size: once
v_call: TRBV6-4
cdr3_nt: TGTGCCAGCAGTCGGATCGGGGCAGGAGGGAGAGGATGCAATCAGCCCCAGCATTTT
cdr3_aa: CASSRIGAGGRGCNQPQHF

j_call: TRBJ2-3
d_call: -
clone_size: -
v_call: TRBV30
cdr3_nt: TGTGCCTGGAGTTCGAGCAATACGCAGTATTTT
cdr3_aa: CAWSSSNTQYF

j_call: TRBJ2-5
d_call: -
clone_size: -
v_call: TRBV5-1
cdr3_nt: TGCGCCAGCAGCTTAGGAATCCTGGGGACCCAGTACTTC
cdr3_aa: CASSLGILGTQYF

j_call: TRBJ2-1
d_call: TRBD2
clone_size: -
v_call: TRBV10-3
cdr3_nt: TGTGCCAACCCGCTAAGCGGGAGCTCCTACAATGAGCAGTTCTTC
cdr3_aa: CANPLSGSSYNEQFF

j_call: TRBJ2-7
d_call: -
clone_size: -
v_call: TRBV5-5
cdr3_nt: TGTGCCAGCAGCACTAGTTTTAACGAGCAGTACTTC
cdr3_aa: CASSTSFNEQYF

j_call: TRBJ2-3
d_call: -
clone_size: -
v_call: TRBV20-1
cdr3_nt: TGCAGTGCGGCCTTGACAGATACGCAGTATTTT
cdr3_aa: CSAALTDTQYF

j_call: TRBJ1-4
d_call: TRBD1
clone_size: -
v_call: TRBV7-2
cdr3_nt: TGTGCCAGCAGCTCCGGACAGGGCGGTGAAAAACTGTTTTTT
cdr3_aa: CASSSGQGGEKLFF

j_call: TRBJ2-7
d_call: TRBD2
clone_size: -
v_call: TRBV6-1
cdr3_nt: TGTGCCAGCAGTGAAAAGGTGTTGGCGGGAGGAGGCGAGCAGTACTTC
cdr3_aa: CASSEKVLAGGGEQYF

j_call: TRBJ2-2
d_call: -
clone_size: -
v_call: TRBV4-2
cdr3_nt: TGTGCCAGCAGCCGCCGGGGCGGTCCTAACACCGGGGAGCTGTTTTTT
cdr3_aa: CASSRRGGPNTGELFF

j_call: TRBJ2-1
d_call: -
clone_size: -
v_call: TRBV4-1
cdr3_nt: TGCGCCAGCAGCCAAGATCCCTTCGGTGAGCAGTTCTTC
cdr3_aa: CASSQDPFGEQFF

j_call: TRBJ2-7
d_call: -
clone_size: -
v_call: TRBV5-4
cdr3_nt: TGTGCCAGCAGCCCAGGGTGGTCGGGTGAGCAGTACTTC
cdr3_aa: CASSPGWSGEQYF

j_call: TRBJ1-1
d_call: -
clone_size: -
v_call: TRBV18
cdr3_nt: TGTGCCAGCTCACCCTGGATTGGGGCCGGTGATACTGAAGCTTTCTTT
cdr3_aa: CASSPWIGAGDTEAFF

j_call: TRBJ1-1
d_call: TRBD1
clone_size: few
v_call: TRBV28
cdr3_nt: TGTGCCAGCAGTCGGACAGGCATGAACACTGAAGCTTTCTTT
cdr3_aa: CASSRTGMNTEAFF

j_call: TRBJ2-5
d_call: -
clone_size: -
v_call: TRBV7-8
cdr3_nt: TGTGCCAGCAGCTTAGGCGAATTAGCCGGAGCGGAGACCCAGTACTTC
cdr3_aa: CASSLGELAGAETQYF

j_call: TRBJ2-2
d_call: TRBD1
clone_size: -
v_call: TRBV3-1/TRBV3-2
cdr3_nt: TGTGCCAGCAGCCCCCGGGACAGGGATGTCGGGGAGCTGTTTTTT
cdr3_aa: CASSPRDRDVGELFF

j_call: TRBJ1-6
d_call: -
clone_size: -
v_call: TRBV9
cdr3_nt: TGTGCCAGCAGCACCGGGGGAGCCGAGGGGAGCTCACCCCTCCACTTT
cdr3_aa: CASSTGGAEGSSPLHF

j_call: TRBJ2-7
d_call: -
clone_size: -
v_call: TRBV5-1
cdr3_nt: TGCGCCAGCAGCTTGCAGACAGGTAGCTCCTACGAGCAGTACTTC
cdr3_aa: CASSLQTGSSYEQYF

j_call: TRBJ1-2
d_call: -
clone_size: -
v_call: TRBV9
cdr3_nt: TGTGCCAGCAGCGTAGGGCAAACTAACTATGGCTACACCTTC
cdr3_aa: CASSVGQTNYGYTF

j_call: TRBJ2-3
d_call: -
clone_size: -
v_call: TRBV25-1
cdr3_nt: TGTGCCAGCAGTGTCACAGACAGAGCAGATACGCAGTATTTT
cdr3_aa: CASSVTDRADTQYF

j_call: TRBJ1-2
d_call: TRBD1
clone_size: -
v_call: TRBV11-2
cdr3_nt: TGTGCCAGCAGCGGTGACAGGGGAAGTCGAGTCTATGGCTACACCTTC
cdr3_aa: CASSGDRGSRVYGYTF

j_call: TRBJ1-5
d_call: TRBD1
clone_size: -
v_call: TRBV2
cdr3_nt: TGTGCCAGCAGGGACAGGGAACGCAATCAGCCCCAGCATTTT
cdr3_aa: CASRDRERNQPQHF

j_call: TRBJ2-3
d_call: TRBD1
clone_size: -
v_call: TRBV11-1
cdr3_nt: TGTGCCAGCAGCTTCGGACAGGGGATGGGGGATACGCAGTATTTT
cdr3_aa: CASSFGQGMGDTQYF

j_call: TRBJ2-7
d_call: -
clone_size: -
v_call: TRBV28
cdr3_nt: TGTGCCAGCAGTTTTGGGACACTGAAACTCGAGCAGTACTTC
cdr3_aa: CASSFGTLKLEQYF

j_call: TRBJ1-2
d_call: -
clone_size: -
v_call: TRBV2
cdr3_nt: TGTGCCAGCTTAGATTATTTGAGTGGCTACACCTTC
cdr3_aa: CASLDYLSGYTF

j_call: TRBJ1-2
d_call: -
clone_size: -
v_call: TRBV5-6
cdr3_nt: TGTGCCAGCAGCTTGCAGGGTCGTGGCTACACCTTC
cdr3_aa: CASSLQGRGYTF

j_call: TRBJ2-3
d_call: -
clone_size: -
v_call: TRBV30
cdr3_nt: TGTGCCCGACGGGGAGTGGCAGATACGCAGTATTTT
cdr3_aa: CARRGVADTQYF

j_call: TRBJ2-2
d_call: TRBD2
clone_size: -
v_call: TRBV28
cdr3_nt: TGTGCCAGCCGGCGGGGGTTTTACGGGACCCCGAACACCGGGGAGCTGTTTTTT
cdr3_aa: CASRRGFYGTPNTGELFF